The clone carrying this T cell receptor beta chain turned up a few times. The data derive from a study of beta chain features in type 1 diabetes. Expressed TCRB transcripts got sequenced, as all isolated RNA was reverse transcribed. Profiling relied on immunoSEQ multiplex PCR, and the TCRdb table lists in-frame clones only, not all of them. The table records about 260,000 clones, around 68% of them present only once. The J segment lost 1 base and the V segment lost 5 bases, leaving 10 bases of the junction unmatched. The CDR3 is made up of 16 amino acids. The germline V gene has CDR1 LGHNA and CDR2 YSLEER.

The specimen sequenced was naive CD4+ T cells from blood. The chain links TRBV4-3 to TRBJ2-5, with 7 nucleotides matching TRBD1. The receptor was isolated from a man aged 25-45 years in good health. The CDR3 sequence: CASSRSSTGPQETQYF. The CDR3 DNA follows: TGCGCCAGCAGCAGATCATCGACAGGGCCCCAAGAGACCCAGTACTTC.